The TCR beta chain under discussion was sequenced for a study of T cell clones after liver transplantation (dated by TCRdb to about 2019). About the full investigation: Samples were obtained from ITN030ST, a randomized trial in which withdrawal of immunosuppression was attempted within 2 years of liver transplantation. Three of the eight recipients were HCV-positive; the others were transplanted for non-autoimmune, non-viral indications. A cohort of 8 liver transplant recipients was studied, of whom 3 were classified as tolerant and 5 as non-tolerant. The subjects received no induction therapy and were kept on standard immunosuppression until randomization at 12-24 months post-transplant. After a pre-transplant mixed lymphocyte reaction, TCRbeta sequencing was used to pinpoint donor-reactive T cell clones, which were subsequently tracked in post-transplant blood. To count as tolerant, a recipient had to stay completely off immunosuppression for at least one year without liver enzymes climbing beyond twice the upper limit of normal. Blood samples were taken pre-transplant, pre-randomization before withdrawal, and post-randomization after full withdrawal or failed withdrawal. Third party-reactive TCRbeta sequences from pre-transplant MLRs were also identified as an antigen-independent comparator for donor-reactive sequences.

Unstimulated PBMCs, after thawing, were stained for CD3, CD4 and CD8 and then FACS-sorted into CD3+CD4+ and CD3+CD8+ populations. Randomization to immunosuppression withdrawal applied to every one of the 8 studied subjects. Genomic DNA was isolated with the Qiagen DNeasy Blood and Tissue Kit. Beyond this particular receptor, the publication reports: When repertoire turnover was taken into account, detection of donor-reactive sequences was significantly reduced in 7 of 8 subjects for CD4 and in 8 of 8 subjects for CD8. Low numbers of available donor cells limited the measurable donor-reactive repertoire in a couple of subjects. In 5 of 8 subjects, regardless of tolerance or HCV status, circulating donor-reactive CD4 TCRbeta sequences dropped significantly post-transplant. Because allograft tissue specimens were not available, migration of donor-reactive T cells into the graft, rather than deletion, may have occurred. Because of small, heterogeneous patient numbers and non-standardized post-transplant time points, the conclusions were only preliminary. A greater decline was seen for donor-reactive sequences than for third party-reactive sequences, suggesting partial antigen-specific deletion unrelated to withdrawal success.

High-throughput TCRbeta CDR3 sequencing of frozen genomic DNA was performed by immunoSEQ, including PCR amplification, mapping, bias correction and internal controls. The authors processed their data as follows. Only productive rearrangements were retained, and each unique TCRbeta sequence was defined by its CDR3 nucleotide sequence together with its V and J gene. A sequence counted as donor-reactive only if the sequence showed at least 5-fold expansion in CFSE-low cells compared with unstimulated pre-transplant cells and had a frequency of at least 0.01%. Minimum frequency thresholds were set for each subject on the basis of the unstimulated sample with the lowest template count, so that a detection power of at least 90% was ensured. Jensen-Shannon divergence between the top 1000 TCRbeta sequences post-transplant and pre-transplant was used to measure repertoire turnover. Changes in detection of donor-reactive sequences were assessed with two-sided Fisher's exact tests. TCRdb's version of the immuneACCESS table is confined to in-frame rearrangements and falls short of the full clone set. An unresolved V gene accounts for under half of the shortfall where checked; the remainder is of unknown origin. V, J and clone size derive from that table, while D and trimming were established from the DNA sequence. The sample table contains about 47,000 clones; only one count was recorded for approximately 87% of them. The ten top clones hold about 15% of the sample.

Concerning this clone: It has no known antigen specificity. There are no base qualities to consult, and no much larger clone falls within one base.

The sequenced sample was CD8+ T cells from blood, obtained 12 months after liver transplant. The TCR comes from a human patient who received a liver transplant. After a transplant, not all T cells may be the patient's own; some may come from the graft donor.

CDR3 loop: CASSVGGTYEQYF. The DNA is as follows: TGTGCCAGTTCCGTGGGCGGTACCTACGAGCAGTACTTC. The rearrangement combines TRBV27 with TRBJ2-7; the D gene assignment is ambiguous. The germline ends are 14 bases apart after V is trimmed by 9 bases and J by 2 bases. For CDR1 and CDR2, the germline V gene (reference sequence) lists MNHEY and SMNVEV. The CDR3 covers 13 residues, taking in both the cysteine and the phenylalanine. Only the CDR3 part of the read is kept: 39 bases, read in frame from the first base.